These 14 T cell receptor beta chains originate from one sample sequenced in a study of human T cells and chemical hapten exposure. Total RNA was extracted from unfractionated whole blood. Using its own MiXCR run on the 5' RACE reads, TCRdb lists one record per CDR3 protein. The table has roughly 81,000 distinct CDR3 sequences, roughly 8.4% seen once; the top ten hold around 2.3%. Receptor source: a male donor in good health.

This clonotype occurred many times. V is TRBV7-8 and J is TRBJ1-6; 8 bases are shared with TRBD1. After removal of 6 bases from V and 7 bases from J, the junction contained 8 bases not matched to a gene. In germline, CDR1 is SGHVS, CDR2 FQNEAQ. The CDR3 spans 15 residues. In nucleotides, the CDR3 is TGTGCCAGCAGATCGGACAGGGCTGGGAATTCACCCCTCCACTTT. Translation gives CASRSDRAGNSPLHF.

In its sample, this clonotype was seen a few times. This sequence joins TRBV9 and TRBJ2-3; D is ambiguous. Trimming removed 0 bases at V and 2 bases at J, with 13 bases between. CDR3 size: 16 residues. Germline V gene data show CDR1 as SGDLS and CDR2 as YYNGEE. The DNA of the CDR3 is TGTGCCAGCAGCGTAGCCCCCACGTCCGTCACAGATACGCAGTATTTT. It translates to CASSVAPTSVTDTQYF. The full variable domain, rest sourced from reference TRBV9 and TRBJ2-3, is DSGVTQTPKHLITATGQRVTLRCSPRSGDLSVYWYQQSLDQGLQFLIQYYNGEERAKGNILERFSAQQFPDLHSELNLSSLELGDSALYFCASSVAPTSVTDTQYFGPGTRLTVL.

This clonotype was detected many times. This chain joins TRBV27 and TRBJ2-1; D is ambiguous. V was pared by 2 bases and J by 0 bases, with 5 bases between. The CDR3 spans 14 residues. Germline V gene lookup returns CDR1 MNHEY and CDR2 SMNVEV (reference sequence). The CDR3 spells CASSLGSSYNEQFF. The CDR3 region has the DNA TGTGCCAGCAGTTTAGGATCCTCCTACAATGAGCAGTTCTTC.

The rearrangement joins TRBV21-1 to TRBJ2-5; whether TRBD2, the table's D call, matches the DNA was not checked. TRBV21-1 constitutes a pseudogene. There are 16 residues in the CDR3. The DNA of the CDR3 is TGTGCCAGCAGCAAAGGACTAGCGGGGGCGCAAGAGACCCAGTACTTC. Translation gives CASSKGLAGAQETQYF.

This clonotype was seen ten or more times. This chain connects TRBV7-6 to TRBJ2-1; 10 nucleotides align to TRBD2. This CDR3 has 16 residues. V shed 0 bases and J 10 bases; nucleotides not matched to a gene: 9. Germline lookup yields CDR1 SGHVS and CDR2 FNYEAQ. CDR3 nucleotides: TGTGCCAGCAGCTTAGCCGGAGCGGGGGGGCAAGGCGAGCAGTTCTTC. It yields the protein CASSLAGAGGQGEQFF.

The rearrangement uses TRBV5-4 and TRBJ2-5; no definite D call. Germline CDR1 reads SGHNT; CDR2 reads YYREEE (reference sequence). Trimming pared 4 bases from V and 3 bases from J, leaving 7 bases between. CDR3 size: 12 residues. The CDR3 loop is CASSGQEETQYF. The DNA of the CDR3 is TGTGCCAGCAGCGGCCAAGAAGAGACCCAGTACTTC.

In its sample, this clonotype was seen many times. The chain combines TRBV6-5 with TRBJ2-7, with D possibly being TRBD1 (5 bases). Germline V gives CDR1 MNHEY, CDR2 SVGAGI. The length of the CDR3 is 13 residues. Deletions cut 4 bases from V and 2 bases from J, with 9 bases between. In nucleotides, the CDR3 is TGTGCCAGCAGTTCGACAGAGACCTACGAGCAGTACTTC. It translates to CASSSTETYEQYF.

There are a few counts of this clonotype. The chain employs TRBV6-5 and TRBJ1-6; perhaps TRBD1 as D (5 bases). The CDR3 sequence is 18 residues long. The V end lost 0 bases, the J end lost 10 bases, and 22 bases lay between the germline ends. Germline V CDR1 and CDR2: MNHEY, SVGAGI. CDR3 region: CASSYSKFGGQGGSPLHF. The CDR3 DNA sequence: TGTGCCAGCAGTTACTCGAAATTCGGGGGTCAGGGTGGCTCACCCCTCCACTTT.

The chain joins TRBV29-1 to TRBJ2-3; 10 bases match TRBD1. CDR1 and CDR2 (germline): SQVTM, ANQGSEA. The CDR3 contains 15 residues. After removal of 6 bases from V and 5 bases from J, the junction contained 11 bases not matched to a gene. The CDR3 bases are TGCAGCGTCTGCCGGGACAGGGGAGATTTAGATACGCAGTATTTT. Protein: CSVCRDRGDLDTQYF.

The CDR3 protein is CASSVGAGAAETQYF. CDR3 sequence (DNA): TGTGCCAGCAGCGTAGGTGCGGGGGCTGCGGAGACCCAGTACTTC. The V and J genes are TRBV9 and TRBJ2-5; D is possibly TRBD2 (7 bases). CDR1 is SGDLS, CDR2 YYNGEE, per germline. This CDR3 region has 15 residues. The V end lost 0 bases, the J end lost 5 bases, and 14 bases lay between the germline ends. Together with reference TRBV9 and TRBJ2-5, the CDR3 gives the full variable domain: DSGVTQTPKHLITATGQRVTLRCSPRSGDLSVYWYQQSLDQGLQFLIQYYNGEERAKGNILERFSAQQFPDLHSELNLSSLELGDSALYFCASSVGAGAAETQYFGPGTRLLVL.

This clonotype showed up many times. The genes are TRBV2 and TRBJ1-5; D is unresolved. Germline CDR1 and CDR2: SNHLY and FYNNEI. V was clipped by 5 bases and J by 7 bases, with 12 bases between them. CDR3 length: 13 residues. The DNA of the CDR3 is TGTGCCAGCAGTCCTGGGGAAGGACAGCCCCAGCATTTT. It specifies CASSPGEGQPQHF. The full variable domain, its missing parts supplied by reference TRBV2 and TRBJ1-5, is EPEVTQTPSHQVTQMGQEVILRCVPISNHLYFYWYRQILGQKVEFLVSFYNNEISEKSEIFDDQFSVERPDGSNFTLKIRSTKLEDSAMYFCASSPGEGQPQHFGDGTRLSIL.

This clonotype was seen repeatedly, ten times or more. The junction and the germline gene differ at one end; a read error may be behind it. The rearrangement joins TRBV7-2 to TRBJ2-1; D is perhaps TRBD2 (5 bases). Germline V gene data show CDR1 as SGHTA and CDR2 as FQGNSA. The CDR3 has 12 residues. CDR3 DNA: TGTGCCAGCAGCCTAGCTCTGGATGAGCAGTTCTTC. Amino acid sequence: CASSLALDEQFF.

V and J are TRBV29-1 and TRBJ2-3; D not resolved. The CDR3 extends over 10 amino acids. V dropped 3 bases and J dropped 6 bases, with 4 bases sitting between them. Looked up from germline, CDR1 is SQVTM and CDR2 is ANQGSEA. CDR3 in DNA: TGCAGCGTTGAGAAGGATACGCAGTATTTT. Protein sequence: CSVEKDTQYF.

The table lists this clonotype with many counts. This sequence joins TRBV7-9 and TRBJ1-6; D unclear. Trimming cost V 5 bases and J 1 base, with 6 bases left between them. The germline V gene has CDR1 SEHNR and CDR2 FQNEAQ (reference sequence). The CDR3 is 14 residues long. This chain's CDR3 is CASSLGSYNSPLHF. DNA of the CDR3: TGTGCCAGCAGCCTCGGGTCCTATAATTCACCCCTCCACTTT.